These 24 T cell receptor beta chains were all obtained from the same sample, sequenced in a study of CD4+ T cells in melanoma. The data were produced by immunoSEQ multiplex PCR, yet TCRdb's version contains in-frame clones alone and is incomplete. The table includes around 15,000 clones, more than 55% detected once. Sequencing was carried out using cells from a culture (not recorded whether cultured in vitro). The origin of the receptors is a human donor with melanoma.

The V and J genes are TRBV2 and TRBJ1-6; 7 bases are a match to TRBD1. There are 13 residues in the CDR3. Germline assignment: CDR1 SNHLY and CDR2 FYNNEI. V gave up 6 bases and J gave up 9 bases; unmatched junction bases: 5. For the CDR3, the DNA is TGTGCCAGCAGGGGGACAGCTAGTTCACCCCTCCACTTT. Its translation is CASRGTASSPLHF.

The chain employs TRBV9 and TRBJ1-6; 7 bases match TRBD1. Trimming took 4 bases from V and 4 from J; bases not matched to a gene: 2. The CDR3 length is 14 residues. Germline CDR1 and CDR2: SGDLS and YYNGEE. The CDR3 DNA reads TGTGCCAGCAGCCTGGGACAGTATAATTCACCCCTCCACTTT. Translation gives CASSLGQYNSPLHF.

Notes on this clone: Other DNA sequences in this specimen translate into the identical CDR3. This chain uses TRBV7-7 with TRBJ2-2, with D tentatively TRBD1 (5 bases). V was pared by 2 bases and J by 1 base, with 5 bases between. The CDR3 sequence is 14 residues long. Germline V lookup: CDR1 SSHAT, CDR2 FNYEAQ (reference sequence). The CDR3 region is CASSLTGNTGELFF. The CDR3 DNA reads as TGTGCCAGCAGCTTAACAGGGAACACCGGGGAGCTGTTTTTT.

V gene TRBV29-1 combines with J gene TRBJ2-3; D might be TRBD1 or TRBD2, each matching 5 bases. Germline V gene sequence: CDR1 SQVTM, CDR2 ANQGSEA. This CDR3 region has 17 residues. The V end was cut by 2 bases, the J end by 0 bases, with 18 bases between. CDR3 sequence: CSVEITSGQSSTDTQYF. The CDR3 DNA is TGCAGCGTTGAAATTACGTCGGGGCAGTCTAGCACAGATACGCAGTATTTT.

This sequence joins TRBV7-2 and TRBJ2-5; D might be TRBD1 (6 bases). Germline V gene data show CDR1 as SGHTA and CDR2 as FQGNSA. V shed 6 bases and J shed 4 bases, with 9 bases lying between them. The CDR3 totals 12 residues. CDR3 DNA: TGTGCCAGCAGGGGGGCCCTAGAGACCCAGTACTTC. Protein product: CASRGALETQYF.

The chain carries TRBV29-1 and TRBJ2-2; D gene unclear. This CDR3 is 14 amino acids long. V was trimmed by 1 base and J by 0 bases, leaving 6 bases between them. CDR1 SQVTM and CDR2 ANQGSEA come from the germline V gene. CDR3 protein: CSVEGPANTGELFF. As DNA, the CDR3 is TGCAGCGTTGAAGGACCCGCGAACACCGGGGAGCTGTTTTTT.

The rearrangement links TRBV7-9 to TRBJ2-1; tentatively, D is TRBD1 (5 bases). V dropped 4 bases and J dropped 7 bases, with 17 bases sitting between them. CDR1 is SEHNR and CDR2 is FQNEAQ in the germline V gene (reference sequence). The CDR3 consists of 15 residues. The CDR3 sequence: CASSSIFGHLNEQFF. In DNA form, the CDR3 reads TGTGCCAGCAGCTCTATCTTTGGACACCTTAATGAGCAGTTCTTC.

This chain uses TRBV6-6 with TRBJ2-7, with TRBD1 matching over 9 bases. V lost 5 bases to trimming and J lost 2 bases; unmatched junction nucleotides: 10. Per germline, CDR1 MNHNY and CDR2 SVGAGI (reference sequence). The CDR3 is 16 residues long. The CDR3 sequence: CASSTSGTGSAYEQYF. DNA for the CDR3: TGTGCCAGCAGTACCTCCGGGACAGGGAGCGCCTACGAGCAGTACTTC.

The chain has TRBV7-8 and TRBJ1-4; D is unresolved. The CDR3 contains 13 residues. Germline lookup yields CDR1 SGHVS and CDR2 FQNEAQ. Trimming removed 1 base at V and 5 bases at J, with 5 bases between. The CDR3 coding sequence is TGTGCCAGCAGCTTAGTTGAGAATGAAAAACTGTTTTTT. It translates to CASSLVENEKLFF. Looking up the rest from reference TRBV7-8 and TRBJ1-4 gives the full variable domain: GAGVSQSPRYKVAKRGQDVALRCDPISGHVSLFWYQQALGQGPEFLTYFQNEAQLDKSGLPSDRFFAERPEGSVSTLKIQRTQQEDSAVYLCASSLVENEKLFFGSGTQLSVL.

The DNA for the CDR3 is TGTGCCAGCAGTGGTTCAGGGGCAACTAATGAAAAACTGTTTTTT. It encodes CASSGSGATNEKLFF. V is TRBV28 and J is TRBJ1-4, with D possibly being TRBD1 (6 bases). CDR1 and CDR2 from the germline V gene are MDHEN and SYDVKM. The CDR3 covers 15 residues. V was pared by 5 bases and J by 0 bases, with 10 bases between.

The chain employs TRBV7-3 and TRBJ1-2; TRBD1 matches at 10 bases. CDR1 is SGHTA, CDR2 FQGTGA, per germline. Unmatched junction bases numbered 5, after V lost 3 bases and J lost 7 bases. The CDR3 consists of 14 residues. Written as DNA, the CDR3 is TGTGCCAGCAGCTTGGGACAGGGGATAGGTGGCTACACCTTC. Encoded protein: CASSLGQGIGGYTF.

V is TRBV7-2 and J is TRBJ1-6, with D possibly matching TRBD1 (5 bases). Germline V gene sequence: CDR1 SGHTA, CDR2 FQGNSA. The V end was cut by 5 bases, the J end by 2 bases, with 16 bases between. The CDR3 is made up of 17 amino acids. Here the CDR3 DNA reads TGTGCCAGCAGCGGCCCCCGGGGGGGAACCTATAATTCACCCCTCCACTTT. Translating gives CASSGPRGGTYNSPLHF.

The gene calls are TRBV9 and TRBJ1-2; TRBD1 matches at 7 bases. V lost 2 bases to trimming and J lost 4 bases; unmatched junction nucleotides: 8. This CDR3 is 15 amino acids long. The germline gives CDR1 SGDLS, CDR2 YYNGEE. This CDR3 is CASSVQQGPSYGYTF. CDR3 DNA sequence: TGTGCCAGCAGCGTTCAACAGGGGCCTAGCTATGGCTACACCTTC.

The V gene is TRBV6-1, the J gene TRBJ1-2, with a possible D match to TRBD1 (5 bases). The ends were cut back, 4 bases at V and 4 bases at J, with 16 bases in the middle. Germline assignment: CDR1 MNHNS and CDR2 SASEGT. This CDR3 is built from 15 residues. For the CDR3, the DNA is TGTGCCAGCAGTGGGCCGGGACGGACCCTCTATGGCTACACCTTC. This gives the protein CASSGPGRTLYGYTF.

The chain employs TRBV13 and TRBJ1-2; perhaps TRBD1 as D (5 bases). Germline CDR1 PRHDT, CDR2 FYEKMQ (reference sequence). The CDR3 covers 15 residues. V shed 1 base and J shed 3 bases, with 12 bases lying between them. The CDR3 protein is CASSLEGTDHYGYTF. In nucleotides, the CDR3 is TGTGCCAGCAGCTTAGAGGGGACGGATCACTATGGCTACACCTTC.

This clone was detected only a few times. The rearrangement joins TRBV6-1 to TRBJ1-3; the D is unclear. The CDR3 covers 12 residues. Trimming removed 2 bases at V and 4 bases at J, with 3 bases between. Germline CDR1 and CDR2: MNHNS and SASEGT. Here the CDR3 reads CASSESGNTIYF. CDR3 nucleotide sequence: TGTGCCAGCAGTGAATCCGGAAACACCATATATTTT.

This clone was picked up a small number of times. The rearrangement joins TRBV19 to TRBJ1-2, with D possibly matching TRBD1 (5 bases). Trimming removed 5 bases from V and 2 bases from J, with 15 bases in between. Germline-derived CDR1 and CDR2 are LNHDA and SQIVND (reference sequence). This CDR3 is 15 amino acids long. CDR3 amino acids: CASSLSGTENYGYTF. In nucleotides, the CDR3 is TGTGCCAGTAGTCTATCCGGGACGGAGAACTATGGCTACACCTTC. The variable domain in full, with the rest retrieved from reference TRBV19 and TRBJ1-2, is DGGITQSPKYLFRKEGQNVTLSCEQNLNHDAMYWYRQDPGQGLRLIYYSQIVNDFQKGDIAEGYSVSREKKESFPLTVTSAQKNPTAFYLCASSLSGTENYGYTFGSGTRLTVV.

The J gene is TRBJ2-7, the V gene TRBV6-5; a weak D match, TRBD2 (6 bases). Between the trimmed V and J ends, which lost 6 bases and 6 bases, there was a span of 18 bases. The CDR3 runs 14 residues. CDR1 is MNHEY, CDR2 SVGAGI, per germline. CDR3 in amino acids: CASSPRWRAGEQYF. The CDR3 region has the DNA TGTGCCAGCAGCCCCCGGTGGAGGGCGGGCGAGCAGTACTTC.

The gene calls are TRBV19 and TRBJ1-2; D remains unclear. The V and J ends lost 6 bases and 8 bases respectively, with 22 bases between them. CDR1 and CDR2 (germline): LNHDA, SQIVND (reference sequence). The CDR3 is 15 residues long. CDR3 coding DNA: TGTGCCAGTAGACGGCAACCGTCCGCCGTCGGAGGCTACACCTTC. Encoded protein: CASRRQPSAVGGYTF.

This rearrangement joins TRBV6-5 to TRBJ2-2; D possibly corresponds to TRBD1 (6 bases). The germline V gene encodes CDR1 MNHEY and CDR2 SVGAGI. The ends were cut back, 7 bases at V and 0 bases at J, with 9 bases in the middle. The CDR3 totals 14 residues. As DNA, the CDR3 is TGTGCCAGCACCACAGGGACGAACACCGGGGAGCTGTTTTTT. Residues: CASTTGTNTGELFF.

This chain links TRBV5-1 with TRBJ1-2, with D maybe TRBD1 (6 bases). The germline V and J ends were trimmed by 5 bases and 4 bases, with 24 bases remaining between them. Germline CDR1 is SGHRS and CDR2 is YFSETQ. This CDR3 is 17 amino acids long. The CDR3 bases are TGCGCCAGCAGTGGAGGGGGGAGCCTCCGGGCGATCTATGGCTACACCTTC. It codes for CASSGGGSLRAIYGYTF.

The chain employs TRBV6-5 and TRBJ1-4; D might be TRBD1 (6 bases). From germline, CDR1 is MNHEY and CDR2 SVGAGI. The CDR3 runs 14 residues. V lost 8 bases and J 8 bases, leaving 18 bases between the germline ends. The CDR3 loop reads CASAVAGVEEKLFF. The CDR3 DNA sequence: TGTGCCAGCGCGGTGGCAGGGGTCGAAGAAAAACTGTTTTTT.

V usage is TRBV9 and J usage is TRBJ2-7, with D possibly TRBD1 on 7 matching bases. CDR3 length: 14 residues. V was cut by 7 bases and J by 2 bases, with 16 bases left in between. The germline V gene encodes CDR1 SGDLS and CDR2 YYNGEE. The CDR3 reads CASARGTATYEQYF. The DNA for the CDR3 is TGTGCCAGCGCACGGGGGACAGCAACCTACGAGCAGTACTTC.

This clone was picked up one time. The chain combines TRBV4-2 with TRBJ2-3, with D possibly being TRBD1 (5 bases). With 1 base removed from V and 3 bases from J, the gap between germline ends came to 14 bases. CDR3 length: 16 amino acids. Germline CDR1 is LGHNA and CDR2 is YNFKEQ. CDR3 in amino acids: CASSQADRFTTDTQYF. For the CDR3, the DNA is TGTGCCAGCAGCCAAGCCGACAGATTCACTACAGATACGCAGTATTTT.